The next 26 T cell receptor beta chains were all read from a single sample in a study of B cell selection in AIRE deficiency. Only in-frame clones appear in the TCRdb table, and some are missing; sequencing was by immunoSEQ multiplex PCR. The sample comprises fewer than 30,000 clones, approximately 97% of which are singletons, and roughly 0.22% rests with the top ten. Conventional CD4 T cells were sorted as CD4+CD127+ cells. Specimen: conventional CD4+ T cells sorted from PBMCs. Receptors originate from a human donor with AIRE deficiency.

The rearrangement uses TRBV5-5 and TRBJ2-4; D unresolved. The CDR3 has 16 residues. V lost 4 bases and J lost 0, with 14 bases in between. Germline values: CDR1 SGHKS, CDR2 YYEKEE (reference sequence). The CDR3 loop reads CASSPLPLIAKNIQYF. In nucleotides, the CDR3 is TGTGCCAGCAGCCCCCTCCCTTTGATAGCCAAAAACATTCAGTACTTC.

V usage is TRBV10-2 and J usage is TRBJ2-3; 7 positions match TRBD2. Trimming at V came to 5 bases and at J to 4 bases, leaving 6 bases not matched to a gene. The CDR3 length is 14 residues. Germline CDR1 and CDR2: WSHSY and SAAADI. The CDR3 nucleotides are TGCGCCAGCAGTCGCGGGAGCGTGGCAGATACGCAGTATTTT. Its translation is CASSRGSVADTQYF.

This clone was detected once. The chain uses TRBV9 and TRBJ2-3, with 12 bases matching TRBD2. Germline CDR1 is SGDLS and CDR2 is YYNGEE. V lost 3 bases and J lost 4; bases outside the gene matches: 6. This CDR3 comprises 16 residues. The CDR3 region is CASSGTSGRSADTQYF. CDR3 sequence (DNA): TGTGCCAGCAGCGGAACTAGCGGGAGGTCTGCAGATACGCAGTATTTT.

In nucleotides, the CDR3 is TGTGCCAGCAGGCGGCCCGGCCAAGAGACCCAGTACTTC. Amino acids: CASRRPGQETQYF. V is TRBV6-6 and J is TRBJ2-5; the D is unclear. This CDR3 region has 13 residues. V was cut by 6 bases and J by 1 base, with 9 bases left in between. In germline, CDR1 is MNHNY, CDR2 SVGAGI (reference sequence).

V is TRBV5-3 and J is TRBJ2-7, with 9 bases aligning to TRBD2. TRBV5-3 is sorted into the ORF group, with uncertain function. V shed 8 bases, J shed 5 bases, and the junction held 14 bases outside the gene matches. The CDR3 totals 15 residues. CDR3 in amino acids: CASSFKGLARHEQYF. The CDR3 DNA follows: TGTGCCAGCAGTTTTAAGGGACTAGCTCGGCACGAGCAGTACTTC.

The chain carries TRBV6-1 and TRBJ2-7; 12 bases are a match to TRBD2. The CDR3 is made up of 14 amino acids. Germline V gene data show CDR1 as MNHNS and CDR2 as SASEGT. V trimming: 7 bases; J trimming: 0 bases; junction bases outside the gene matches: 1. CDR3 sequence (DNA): TGTGCCAGCACGACTAGCGGGAGCTCCTACGAGCAGTACTTC. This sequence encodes CASTTSGSSYEQYF.

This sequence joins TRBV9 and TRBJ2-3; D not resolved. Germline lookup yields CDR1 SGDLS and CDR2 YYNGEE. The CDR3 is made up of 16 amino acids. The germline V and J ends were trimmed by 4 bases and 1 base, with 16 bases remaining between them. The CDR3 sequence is CASSPSSNRGTDTQYF. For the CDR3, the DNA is TGTGCCAGCAGCCCCAGCTCGAATCGGGGCACAGATACGCAGTATTTT.

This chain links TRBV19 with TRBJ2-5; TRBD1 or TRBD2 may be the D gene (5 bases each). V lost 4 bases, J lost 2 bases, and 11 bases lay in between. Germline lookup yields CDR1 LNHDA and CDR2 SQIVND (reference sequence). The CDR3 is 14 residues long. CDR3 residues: CASSSSGRQETQYF. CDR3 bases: TGTGCCAGTAGTAGCTCGGGACGGCAAGAGACCCAGTACTTC.

CDR3 region: CATSEGGNYGYTF. CDR3 bases: TGTGCCACGTCGGAGGGAGGTAACTATGGCTACACCTTC. The chain employs TRBV2 and TRBJ1-2; D unresolved. The CDR3 is 13 residues long. Germline CDR1 SNHLY, CDR2 FYNNEI. Deletions cut 10 bases from V and 1 base from J, with 13 bases between.

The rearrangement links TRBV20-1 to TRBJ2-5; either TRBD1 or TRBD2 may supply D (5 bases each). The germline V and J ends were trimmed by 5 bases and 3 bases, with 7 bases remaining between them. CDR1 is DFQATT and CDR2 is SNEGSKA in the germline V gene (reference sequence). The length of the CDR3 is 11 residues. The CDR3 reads CSAQGEETQYF. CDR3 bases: TGCAGTGCTCAGGGAGAAGAGACCCAGTACTTC.

The CDR3 region is CASSFLMGPNQPQHF. In nucleotides, the CDR3 is TGTGCCAGCAGTTTTTTGATGGGACCGAATCAGCCCCAGCATTTT. The chain employs TRBV28 and TRBJ1-5, with D perhaps matching TRBD1 (5 bases). V was clipped by 3 bases and J by 4 bases, with 13 bases between them. This CDR3 contains 15 residues. Germline CDR1 reads MDHEN; CDR2 reads SYDVKM. The full variable domain, its missing parts supplied by reference TRBV28 and TRBJ1-5, is DVKVTQSSRYLVKRTGEKVFLECVQDMDHENMFWYRQDPGLGLRLIYFSYDVKMKEKGDIPEGYSVSREKKERFSLILESASTNQTSMYLCASSFLMGPNQPQHFGDGTRLSIL.

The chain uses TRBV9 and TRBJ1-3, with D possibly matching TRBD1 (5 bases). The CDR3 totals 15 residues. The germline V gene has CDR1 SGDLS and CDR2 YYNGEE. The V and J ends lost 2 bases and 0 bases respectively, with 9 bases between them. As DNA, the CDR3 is TGTGCCAGCAGCGTCTTAGACAGCTCTGGAAACACCATATATTTT. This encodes CASSVLDSSGNTIYF.

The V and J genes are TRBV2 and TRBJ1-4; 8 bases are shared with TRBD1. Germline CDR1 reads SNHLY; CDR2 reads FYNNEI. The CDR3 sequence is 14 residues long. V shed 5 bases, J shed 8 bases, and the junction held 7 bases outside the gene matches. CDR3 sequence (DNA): TGTGCCAGCAGTTTCCAGGGGGCGAGAGAAAAACTGTTTTTT. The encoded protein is CASSFQGAREKLFF. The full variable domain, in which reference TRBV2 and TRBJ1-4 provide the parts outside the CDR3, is EPEVTQTPSHQVTQMGQEVILRCVPISNHLYFYWYRQILGQKVEFLVSFYNNEISEKSEIFDDQFSVERPDGSNFTLKIRSTKLEDSAMYFCASSFQGAREKLFFGSGTQLSVL.

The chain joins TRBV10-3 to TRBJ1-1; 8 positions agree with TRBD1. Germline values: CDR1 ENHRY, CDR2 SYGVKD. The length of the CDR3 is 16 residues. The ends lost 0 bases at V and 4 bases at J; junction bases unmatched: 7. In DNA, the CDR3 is TGTGCCATCAGTGAGTCGATCGGGACAGGCCTCACTGAAGCTTTCTTT. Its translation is CAISESIGTGLTEAFF.

CDR3 loop: CASSTLAGADTQYF. The CDR3 coding sequence is TGTGCCAGTAGTACTCTAGCGGGAGCAGATACGCAGTATTTT. The rearrangement joins TRBV19 to TRBJ2-3, with 10 bases that match TRBD2. CDR1 and CDR2 (germline): LNHDA, SQIVND (reference sequence). This CDR3 comprises 14 residues. With V trimmed by 4 bases and J by 4 bases, 2 bases remained unmatched.

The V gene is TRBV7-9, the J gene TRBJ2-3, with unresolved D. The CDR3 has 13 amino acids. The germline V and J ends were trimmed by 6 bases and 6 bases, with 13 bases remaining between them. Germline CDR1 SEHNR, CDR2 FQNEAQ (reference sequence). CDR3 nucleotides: TGTGCCAGCAGAGCCGCCTATAGCGATACGCAGTATTTT. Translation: CASRAAYSDTQYF.

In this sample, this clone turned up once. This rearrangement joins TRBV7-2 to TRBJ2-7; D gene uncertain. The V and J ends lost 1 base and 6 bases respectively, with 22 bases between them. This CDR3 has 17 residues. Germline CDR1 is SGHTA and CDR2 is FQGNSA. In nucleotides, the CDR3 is TGTGCCAGCAGCTTAGGGCCCCAGGAAGCGATAACCGGCGAGCAGTACTTC. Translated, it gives CASSLGPQEAITGEQYF.

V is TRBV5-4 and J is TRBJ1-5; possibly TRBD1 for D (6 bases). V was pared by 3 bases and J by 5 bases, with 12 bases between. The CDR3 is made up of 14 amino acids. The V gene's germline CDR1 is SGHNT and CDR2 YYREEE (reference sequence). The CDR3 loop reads CASSSQGSHQPQHF. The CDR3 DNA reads TGTGCCAGCAGCTCACAGGGTAGTCATCAGCCCCAGCATTTT.

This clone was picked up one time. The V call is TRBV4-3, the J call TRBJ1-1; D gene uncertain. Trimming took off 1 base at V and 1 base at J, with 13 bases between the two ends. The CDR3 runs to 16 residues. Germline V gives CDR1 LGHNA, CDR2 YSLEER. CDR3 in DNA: TGCGCCAGCAGCCAAGCGAGCGCAGGAGCGAACACTGAAGCTTTCTTT. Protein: CASSQASAGANTEAFF.

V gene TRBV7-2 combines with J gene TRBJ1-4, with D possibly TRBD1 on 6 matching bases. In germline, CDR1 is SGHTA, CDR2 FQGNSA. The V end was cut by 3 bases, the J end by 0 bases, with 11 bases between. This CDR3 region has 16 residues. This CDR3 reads CASSLTGITTNEKLFF. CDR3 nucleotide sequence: TGTGCCAGCAGCTTGACAGGCATTACAACTAATGAAAAACTGTTTTTT.

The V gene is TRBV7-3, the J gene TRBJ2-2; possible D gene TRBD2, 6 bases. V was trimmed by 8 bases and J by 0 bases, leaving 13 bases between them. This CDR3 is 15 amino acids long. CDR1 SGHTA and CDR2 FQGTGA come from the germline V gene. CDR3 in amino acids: CASGRGTANTGELFF. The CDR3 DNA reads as TGTGCCAGCGGACGGGGGACGGCGAACACCGGGGAGCTGTTTTTT.

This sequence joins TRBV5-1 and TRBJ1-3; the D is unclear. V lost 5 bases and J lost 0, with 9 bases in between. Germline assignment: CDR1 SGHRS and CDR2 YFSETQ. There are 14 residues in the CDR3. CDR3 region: CASSSAVSGNTIYF. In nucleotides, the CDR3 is TGCGCCAGCAGTTCAGCTGTCTCTGGAAACACCATATATTTT.

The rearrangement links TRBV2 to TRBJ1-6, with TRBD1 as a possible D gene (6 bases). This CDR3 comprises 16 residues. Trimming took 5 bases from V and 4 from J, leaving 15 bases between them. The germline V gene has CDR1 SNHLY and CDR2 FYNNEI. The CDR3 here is CASSYDRIGYNSPLHF. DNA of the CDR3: TGTGCCAGCAGTTACGACAGGATCGGTTATAATTCACCCCTCCACTTT. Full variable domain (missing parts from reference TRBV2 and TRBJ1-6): EPEVTQTPSHQVTQMGQEVILRCVPISNHLYFYWYRQILGQKVEFLVSFYNNEISEKSEIFDDQFSVERPDGSNFTLKIRSTKLEDSAMYFCASSYDRIGYNSPLHFGNGTRLTVT.

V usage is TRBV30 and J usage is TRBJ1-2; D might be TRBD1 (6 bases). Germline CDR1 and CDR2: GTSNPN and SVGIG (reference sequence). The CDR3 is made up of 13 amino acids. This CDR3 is CAHLPRGNHGYTF. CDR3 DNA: TGTGCTCACCTCCCAAGGGGGAACCATGGCTACACCTTC.

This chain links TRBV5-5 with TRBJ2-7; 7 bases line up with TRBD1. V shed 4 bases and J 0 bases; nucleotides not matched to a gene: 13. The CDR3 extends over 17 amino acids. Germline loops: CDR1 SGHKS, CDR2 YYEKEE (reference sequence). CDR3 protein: CASSQLMGTVSSYEQYF. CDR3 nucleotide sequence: TGTGCCAGCAGCCAACTTATGGGGACAGTGAGCTCCTACGAGCAGTACTTC.

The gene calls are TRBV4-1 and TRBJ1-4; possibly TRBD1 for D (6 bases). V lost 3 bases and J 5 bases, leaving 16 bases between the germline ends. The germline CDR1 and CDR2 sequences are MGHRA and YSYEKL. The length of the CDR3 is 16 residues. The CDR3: CASSHGGAVVNEKLFF. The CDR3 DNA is TGCGCCAGCAGCCATGGGGGGGCAGTCGTGAATGAAAAACTGTTTTTT.